The sequence of this TCR beta chain was determined in a study of T cells after yellow fever vaccination. General study points: Researchers noted that a small share of clonotypes showed up in both CD4 and CD8 compartments. Reappearance after the booster was observed for most primary-vaccination clones (96% CD4, over 70% CD8).

The study made its TCR cDNA through 5'RACE template switching. That step introduced a universal primer site along with UMIs. TCRdb reprocessed the 5' RACE reads with MiXCR, giving one entry per CDR3 protein. This table has about 120,000 distinct CDR3 sequences, 8.9% appearing once. CDR1 DFQATT and CDR2 SNEGSKA come from the germline V gene (reference sequence). The CDR3 spans 12 residues. The V and J ends lost 7 bases and 6 bases respectively, with 16 bases between them. To note about this clonotype: Its antigen is unidentified.

Sequenced here: CD8+ T cells sorted from PBMCs, sampled on the day of the yellow fever booster vaccination. This TCR was recovered from a man aged 18-30 years who received the YFV17D yellow fever vaccine. The chain couples TRBV20-1 to TRBJ2-7, with a tentative D call TRBD1 (6 bases). The CDR3 region has the DNA TGCAGTGGTGAGGCAGGGGCCATCGAGCAGTACTTC. Amino acids: CSGEAGAIEQYF.